The table lists the clone carrying this T cell receptor (beta chain) with a count of one. Clones were sequenced by immunoSEQ multiplex PCR, and TCRdb holds only the in-frame ones, with some missing. Here the sample spans some 210,000 clones, around 90% being singletons. Participants came from roughly 23 US areas, aged about 18 to 89 years. Cohort assignment relied on participant-reported clinical history. The J segment lost 2 bases and the V segment lost 4 bases, leaving 1 base of the junction unmatched. CDR1 SQVTM and CDR2 ANQGSEA come from the germline V gene. The CDR3 runs to 12 residues. These data come from a study of blood T cell repertoires in COVID-19. About the research overall: The United States, Italy and Spain supplied acute and convalescent COVID-19 samples. Sources were T cells, B-cell-depleted T cells, or PBMCs; the material itself was cDNA or gDNA.

This sequence joins TRBV29-1 and TRBJ1-2, with TRBD1 matching over 7 bases. The specimen was PBMCs or T cells enriched from blood (not recorded which). The sequence derives from a man younger than 35 with acute COVID-19. Here the CDR3 DNA reads TGCAGCGTTGTAGGGGGCAACTATGGCTACACCTTC. This codes for CSVVGGNYGYTF.